This TCR beta chain was documented in a study of PD-1 blockade in classical Hodgkin lymphoma. The CDR3 totals 14 residues. CDR1 is ENHRY and CDR2 is SYGVKD in the germline V gene. V was shortened by 4 bases and J by 4 bases, with 14 bases between the two germline ends. The repertoire was sequenced with immunoSEQ multiplex PCR; TCRdb's copy has only in-frame clones and lacks some. The sample shows over 15,000 clones, approximately 86% of them seen only once. The sample's time point: newly diagnosed, previously untreated cHL patient sample. Untreated, newly diagnosed classical Hodgkin lymphoma PBMCs were comparators.

The sequence was obtained from a human donor with classical Hodgkin lymphoma. The chain is built from TRBV10-3 and TRBJ2-7, with D unresolved. Sequenced input: peripheral blood mononuclear cells (PBMCs). CDR3: CAISARITGYEQYF. The CDR3, as DNA: TGTGCCATCAGTGCTCGGATTACTGGGTACGAGCAGTACTTC.